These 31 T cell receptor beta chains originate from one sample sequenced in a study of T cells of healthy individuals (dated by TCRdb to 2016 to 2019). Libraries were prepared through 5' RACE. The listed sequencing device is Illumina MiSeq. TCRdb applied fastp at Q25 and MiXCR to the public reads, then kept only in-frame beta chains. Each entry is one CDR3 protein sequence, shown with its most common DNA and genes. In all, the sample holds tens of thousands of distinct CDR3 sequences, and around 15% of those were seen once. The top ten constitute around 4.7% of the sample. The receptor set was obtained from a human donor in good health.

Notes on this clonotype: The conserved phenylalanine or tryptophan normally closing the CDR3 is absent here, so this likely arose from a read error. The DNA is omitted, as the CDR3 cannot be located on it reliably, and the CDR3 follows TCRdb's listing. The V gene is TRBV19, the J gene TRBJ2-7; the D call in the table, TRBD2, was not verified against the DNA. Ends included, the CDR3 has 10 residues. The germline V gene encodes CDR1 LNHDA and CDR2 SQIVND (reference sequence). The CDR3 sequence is CASSMTDEGG.

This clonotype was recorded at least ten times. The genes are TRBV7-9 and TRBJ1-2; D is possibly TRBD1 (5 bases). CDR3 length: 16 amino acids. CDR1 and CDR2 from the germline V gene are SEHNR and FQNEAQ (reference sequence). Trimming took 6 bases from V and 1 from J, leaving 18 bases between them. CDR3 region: CASRPTPRDNNYGYTF. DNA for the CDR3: TGTGCCAGCAGACCAACCCCCAGGGATAATAACTATGGCTACACCTTC.

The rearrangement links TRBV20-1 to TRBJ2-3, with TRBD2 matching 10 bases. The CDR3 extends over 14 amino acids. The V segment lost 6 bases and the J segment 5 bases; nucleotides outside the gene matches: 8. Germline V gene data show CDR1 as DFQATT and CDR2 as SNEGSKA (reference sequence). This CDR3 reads CSARSGRAKDTQYF. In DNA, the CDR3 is TGCAGTGCCCGCAGCGGGAGGGCCAAAGATACGCAGTATTTT.

The CDR3 sequence: CAISETGGTGELFF. In DNA form, the CDR3 reads TGTGCCATCAGTGAAACAGGGGGCACCGGGGAGCTGTTTTTT. V and J are TRBV10-3 and TRBJ2-2; 8 bases match TRBD1. Germline loops: CDR1 ENHRY, CDR2 SYGVKD. The CDR3 has 14 amino acids. J was trimmed by 4 bases and V by 3 bases; bases with no gene match: 1.

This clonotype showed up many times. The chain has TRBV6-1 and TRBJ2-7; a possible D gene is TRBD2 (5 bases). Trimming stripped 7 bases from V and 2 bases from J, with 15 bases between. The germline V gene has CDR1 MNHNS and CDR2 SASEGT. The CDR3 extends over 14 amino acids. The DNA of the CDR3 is TGTGCCAGCAACCGGCTAGCTGGCACCTACGAGCAGTACTTC. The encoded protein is CASNRLAGTYEQYF.

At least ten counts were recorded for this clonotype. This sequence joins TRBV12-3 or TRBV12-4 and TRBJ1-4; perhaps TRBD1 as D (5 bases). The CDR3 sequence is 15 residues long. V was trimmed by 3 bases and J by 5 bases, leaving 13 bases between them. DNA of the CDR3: TGTGCCAGCAGTTTCCAGGGTCCGCTGAATGAAAAACTGTTTTTT. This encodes CASSFQGPLNEKLFF.

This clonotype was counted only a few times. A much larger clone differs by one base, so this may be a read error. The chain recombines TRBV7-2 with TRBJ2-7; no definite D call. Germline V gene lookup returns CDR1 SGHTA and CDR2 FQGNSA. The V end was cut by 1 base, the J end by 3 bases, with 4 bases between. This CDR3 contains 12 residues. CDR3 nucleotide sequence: TGTGCCAGCAGCTTAGGGGACTACGAGCAGTACTTC. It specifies CASSLGDYEQYF.

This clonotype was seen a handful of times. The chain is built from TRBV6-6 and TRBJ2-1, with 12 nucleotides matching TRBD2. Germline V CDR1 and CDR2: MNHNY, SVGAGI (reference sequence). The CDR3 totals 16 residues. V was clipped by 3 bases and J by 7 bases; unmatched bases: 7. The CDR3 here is CASSYSLAGGVNEQFF. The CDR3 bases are TGTGCCAGCAGTTATTCTCTAGCGGGGGGGGTGAATGAGCAGTTCTTC.

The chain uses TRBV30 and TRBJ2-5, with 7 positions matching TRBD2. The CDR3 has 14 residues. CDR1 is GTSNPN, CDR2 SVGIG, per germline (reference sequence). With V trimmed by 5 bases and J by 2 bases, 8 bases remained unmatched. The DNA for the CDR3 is TGTGCCTGGGACTCCGTGGGGGGGCAAGAGACCCAGTACTTC. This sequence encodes CAWDSVGGQETQYF.

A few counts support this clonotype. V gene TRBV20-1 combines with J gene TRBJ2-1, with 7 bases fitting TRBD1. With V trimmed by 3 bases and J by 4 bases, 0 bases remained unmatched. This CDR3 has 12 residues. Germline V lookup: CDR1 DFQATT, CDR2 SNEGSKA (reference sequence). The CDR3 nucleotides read TGCAGTGCTAGCAGGGGGTACAATGAGCAGTTCTTC. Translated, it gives CSASRGYNEQFF.

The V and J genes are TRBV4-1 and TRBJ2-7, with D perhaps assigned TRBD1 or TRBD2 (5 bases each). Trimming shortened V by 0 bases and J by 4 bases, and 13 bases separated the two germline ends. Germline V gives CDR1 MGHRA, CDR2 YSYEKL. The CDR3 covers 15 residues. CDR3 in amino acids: CASSQDSRGFYEQYF. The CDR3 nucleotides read TGCGCCAGCAGCCAAGATTCGAGGGGATTTTACGAGCAGTACTTC.

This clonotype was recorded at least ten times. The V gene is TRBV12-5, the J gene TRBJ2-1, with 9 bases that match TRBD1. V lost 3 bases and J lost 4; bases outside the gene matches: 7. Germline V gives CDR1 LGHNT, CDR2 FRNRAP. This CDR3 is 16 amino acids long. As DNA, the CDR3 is TGTGCTAGTGGTTTCCGAGCCGGGACAGGGTACAATGAGCAGTTCTTC. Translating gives CASGFRAGTGYNEQFF.

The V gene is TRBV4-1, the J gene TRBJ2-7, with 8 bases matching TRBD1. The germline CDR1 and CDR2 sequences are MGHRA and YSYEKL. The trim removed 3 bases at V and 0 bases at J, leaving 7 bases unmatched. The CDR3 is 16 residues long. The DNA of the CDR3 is TGCGCCAGCAGCCAGGGTGGACAGGGCTTCTCCTACGAGCAGTACTTC. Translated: CASSQGGQGFSYEQYF.

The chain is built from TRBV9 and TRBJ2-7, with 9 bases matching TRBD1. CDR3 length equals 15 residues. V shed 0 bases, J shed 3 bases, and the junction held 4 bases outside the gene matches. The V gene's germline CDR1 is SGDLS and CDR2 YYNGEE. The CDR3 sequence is CASSVGQGVFYEQYF. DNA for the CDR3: TGTGCCAGCAGCGTAGGACAGGGGGTTTTCTACGAGCAGTACTTC.

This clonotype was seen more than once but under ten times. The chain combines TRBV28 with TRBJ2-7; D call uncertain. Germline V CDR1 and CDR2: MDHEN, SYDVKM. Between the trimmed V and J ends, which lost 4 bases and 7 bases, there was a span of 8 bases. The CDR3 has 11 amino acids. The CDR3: CASSSPSEQYF. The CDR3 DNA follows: TGTGCCAGCAGTTCTCCCAGTGAGCAGTACTTC.

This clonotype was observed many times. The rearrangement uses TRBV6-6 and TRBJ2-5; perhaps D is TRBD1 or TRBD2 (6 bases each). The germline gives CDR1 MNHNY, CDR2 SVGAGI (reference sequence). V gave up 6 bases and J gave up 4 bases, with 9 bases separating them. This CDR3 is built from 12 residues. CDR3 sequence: CASRKGGETQYF. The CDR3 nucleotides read TGTGCCAGCAGAAAGGGGGGAGAGACCCAGTACTTC.

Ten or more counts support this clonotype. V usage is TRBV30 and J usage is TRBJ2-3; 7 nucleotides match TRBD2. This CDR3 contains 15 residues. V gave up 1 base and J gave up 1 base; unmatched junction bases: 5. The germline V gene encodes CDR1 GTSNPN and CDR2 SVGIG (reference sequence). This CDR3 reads CAWSATGGGTDTQYF. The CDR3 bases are TGTGCCTGGAGTGCTACGGGGGGTGGCACAGATACGCAGTATTTT.

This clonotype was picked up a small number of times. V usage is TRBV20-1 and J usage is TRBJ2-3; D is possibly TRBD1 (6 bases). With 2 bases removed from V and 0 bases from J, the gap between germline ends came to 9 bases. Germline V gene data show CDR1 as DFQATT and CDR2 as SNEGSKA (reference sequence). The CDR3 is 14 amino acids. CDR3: CSARIRGSTDTQYF. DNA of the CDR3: TGCAGTGCTAGAATCAGGGGAAGCACAGATACGCAGTATTTT.

This CDR3 is CASSVVGTDYGYTF. CDR3 in DNA: TGTGCCAGCAGCGTAGTTGGGACAGATTATGGCTACACCTTC. The genes are TRBV9 and TRBJ1-2; 7 nucleotides line up with TRBD1. This CDR3 is 14 amino acids long. The germline V gene has CDR1 SGDLS and CDR2 YYNGEE. V lost 0 bases, J lost 5 bases, and 4 bases stayed unmatched. The full variable domain, in which reference TRBV9 and TRBJ1-2 provide the parts outside the CDR3, is DSGVTQTPKHLITATGQRVTLRCSPRSGDLSVYWYQQSLDQGLQFLIQYYNGEERAKGNILERFSAQQFPDLHSELNLSSLELGDSALYFCASSVVGTDYGYTFGSGTRLTVV.

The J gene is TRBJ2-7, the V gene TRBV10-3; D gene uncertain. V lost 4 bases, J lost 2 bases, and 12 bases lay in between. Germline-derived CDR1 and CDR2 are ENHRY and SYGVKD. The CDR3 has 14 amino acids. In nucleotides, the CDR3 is TGTGCCATCAGTGGTCAGTCTAAAACCTACGAGCAGTACTTC. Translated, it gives CAISGQSKTYEQYF.

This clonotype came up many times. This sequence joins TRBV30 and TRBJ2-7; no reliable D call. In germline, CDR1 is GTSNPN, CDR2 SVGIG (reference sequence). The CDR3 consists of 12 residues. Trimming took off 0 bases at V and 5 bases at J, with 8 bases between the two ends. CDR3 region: CAWSVGDDEQYF. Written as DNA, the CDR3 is TGTGCCTGGAGTGTTGGGGATGACGAGCAGTACTTC.

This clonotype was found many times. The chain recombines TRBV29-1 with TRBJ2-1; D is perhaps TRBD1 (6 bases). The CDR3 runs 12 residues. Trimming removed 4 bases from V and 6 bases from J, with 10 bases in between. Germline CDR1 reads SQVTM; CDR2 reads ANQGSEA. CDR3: CSVATGFNEQFF. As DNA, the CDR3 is TGCAGCGTTGCTACAGGGTTCAATGAGCAGTTCTTC.

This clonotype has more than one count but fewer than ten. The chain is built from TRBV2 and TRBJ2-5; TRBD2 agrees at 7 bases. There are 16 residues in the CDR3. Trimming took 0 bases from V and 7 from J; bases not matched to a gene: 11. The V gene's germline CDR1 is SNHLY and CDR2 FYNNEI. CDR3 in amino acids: CASSEAASGVRRTQYF. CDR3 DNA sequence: TGTGCCAGCAGTGAAGCTGCTAGCGGAGTTCGGCGGACCCAGTACTTC.

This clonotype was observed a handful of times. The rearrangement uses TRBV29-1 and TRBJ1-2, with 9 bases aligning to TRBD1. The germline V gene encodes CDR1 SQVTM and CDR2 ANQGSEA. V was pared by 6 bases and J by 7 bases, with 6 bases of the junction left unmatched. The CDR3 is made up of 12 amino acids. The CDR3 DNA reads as TGCAGCGTGGAACAGGGGGCTGGTGGCTACACCTTC. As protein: CSVEQGAGGYTF. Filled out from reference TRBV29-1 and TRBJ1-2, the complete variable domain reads SAVISQKPSRDICQRGTSLTIQCQVDSQVTMMFWYRQQPGQSLTLIATANQGSEATYESGFVIDKFPISRPNLTFSTLTVSNMSPEDSSIYLCSVEQGAGGYTFGSGTRLTVV.

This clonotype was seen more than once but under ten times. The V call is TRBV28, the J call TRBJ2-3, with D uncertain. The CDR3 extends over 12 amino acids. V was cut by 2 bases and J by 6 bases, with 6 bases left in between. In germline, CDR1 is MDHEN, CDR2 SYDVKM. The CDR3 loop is CASSLALDTQYF. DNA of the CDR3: TGTGCCAGCAGTTTAGCTCTGGATACGCAGTATTTT.

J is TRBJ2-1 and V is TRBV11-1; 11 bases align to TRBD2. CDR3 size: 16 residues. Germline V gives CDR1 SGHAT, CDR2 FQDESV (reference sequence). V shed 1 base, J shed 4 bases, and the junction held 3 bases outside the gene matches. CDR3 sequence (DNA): TGTGCCAGCAGCTTAGAGACTAGCGGGACTTACAATGAGCAGTTCTTC. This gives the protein CASSLETSGTYNEQFF.

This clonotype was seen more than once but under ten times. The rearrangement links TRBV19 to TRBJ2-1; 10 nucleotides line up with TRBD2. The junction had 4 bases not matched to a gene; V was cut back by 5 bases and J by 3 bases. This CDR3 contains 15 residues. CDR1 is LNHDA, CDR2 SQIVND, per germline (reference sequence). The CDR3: CASSEAGGFYNEQFF. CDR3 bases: TGTGCCAGTAGTGAAGCGGGGGGGTTCTACAATGAGCAGTTCTTC.

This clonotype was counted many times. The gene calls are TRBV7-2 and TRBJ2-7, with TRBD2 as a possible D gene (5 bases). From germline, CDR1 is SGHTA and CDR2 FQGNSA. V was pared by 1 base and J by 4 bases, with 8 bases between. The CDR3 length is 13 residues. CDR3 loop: CASSLGGGYEQYF. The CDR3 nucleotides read TGTGCCAGCAGCTTAGGTGGCGGGTACGAGCAGTACTTC.

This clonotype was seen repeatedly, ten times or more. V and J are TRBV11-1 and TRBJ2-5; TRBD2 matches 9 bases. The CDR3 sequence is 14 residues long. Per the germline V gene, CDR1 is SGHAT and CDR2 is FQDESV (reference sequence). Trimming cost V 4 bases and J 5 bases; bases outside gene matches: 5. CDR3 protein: CASSSRTSAETQYF. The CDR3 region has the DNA TGTGCCAGCAGCTCGCGGACTAGCGCGGAGACCCAGTACTTC.

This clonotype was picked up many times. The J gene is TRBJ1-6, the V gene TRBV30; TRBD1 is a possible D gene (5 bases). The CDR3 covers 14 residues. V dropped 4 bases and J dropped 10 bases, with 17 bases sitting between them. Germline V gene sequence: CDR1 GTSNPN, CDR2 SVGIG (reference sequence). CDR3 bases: TGTGCCTGGAAGGCCAGGGTGTCGGGATCACCCCTCCACTTT. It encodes CAWKARVSGSPLHF.

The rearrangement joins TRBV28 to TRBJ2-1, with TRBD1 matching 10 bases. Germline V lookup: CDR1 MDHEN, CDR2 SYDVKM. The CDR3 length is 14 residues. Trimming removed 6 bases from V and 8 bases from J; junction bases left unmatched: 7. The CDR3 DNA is TGTGCCAGCAGGTCCGGGACAGGGGTGTATGAGCAGTTCTTC. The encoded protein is CASRSGTGVYEQFF.